This T cell receptor beta chain is drawn from a study of vaccination effects on CD4 cells after COVID-19. Expansion with viral peptide pools was applied to antigen-specific CD4+ T cells by the ViraFEST assay prior to sequencing. An approximately ten-day culture period preceded the isolation of CD4+ T cells. In regard to this clone: Its antigen remains unknown.

The table came from immunoSEQ multiplex PCR; TCRdb's copy has only in-frame clones and leaves some out. The sample gives tens of thousands of clones, approximately 74% of which show up once; 1.5% to 2% is in the top ten. Deletions cut 4 bases from V and 1 base from J, with 13 bases between. CDR1 SGHRS and CDR2 YFSETQ come from the germline V gene. The CDR3 loop spans 15 amino acids. The chain combines TRBV5-1 with TRBJ2-3; weak D call: TRBD2 (5 bases). The sequence derives from a human donor who received a COVID-19 vaccine. Sample: CD4+ T cells from PBMCs cultured with HCoV-229E spike peptides, taken before COVID-19 vaccination. This CDR3 is CASSTDFTRTDTQYF. The CDR3 DNA reads as TGCGCCAGCAGCACGGACTTTACCCGCACAGATACGCAGTATTTT. Using reference TRBV5-1 and TRBJ2-3 for the parts outside the CDR3, the full variable domain is KAGVTQTPRYLIKTRGQQVTLSCSPISGHRSVSWYQQTPGQGLQFLFEYFSETQRNKGNFPGRFSGRQFSNSRSEMNVSTLELGDSALYLCASSTDFTRTDTQYFGPGTRLTVL.